Sequencing of this T cell receptor beta chain was carried out in a study of blood T cell repertoires in COVID-19. Study overall: From the United States, Italy and Spain came samples of acute and convalescent COVID-19. PBMCs, B-cell-depleted T cells, or T cells were the source of the cDNA or gDNA that made up the material.

In the study's own analysis: Estimation of nucleated cell counts was performed using reference gene primer amplification. Sequencing used immunoSEQ multiplex PCR; TCRdb keeps in-frame clones, though not all of them. V and J calls and clone size are those listed in that table; D and trimming were worked out from the DNA. The table has fewer than 110,000 clones, roughly 83% seen once. Germline trimming cut 5 bases from V and 1 base from J; bases unmatched to any gene: 8. The germline gives CDR1 SGHDT, CDR2 YYEEEE. The CDR3 has 16 amino acids. Sequenced input: peripheral blood. The sequence derives from a human donor in a cohort sampled during active COVID-19. The chain couples TRBV5-6 to TRBJ2-1; 8 positions match TRBD2. Here the CDR3 DNA reads TGTGCCAGCAGTACCCAGCGGGAGAGGTCCTACAATGAGCAGTTCTTC. It encodes CASSTQRERSYNEQFF.